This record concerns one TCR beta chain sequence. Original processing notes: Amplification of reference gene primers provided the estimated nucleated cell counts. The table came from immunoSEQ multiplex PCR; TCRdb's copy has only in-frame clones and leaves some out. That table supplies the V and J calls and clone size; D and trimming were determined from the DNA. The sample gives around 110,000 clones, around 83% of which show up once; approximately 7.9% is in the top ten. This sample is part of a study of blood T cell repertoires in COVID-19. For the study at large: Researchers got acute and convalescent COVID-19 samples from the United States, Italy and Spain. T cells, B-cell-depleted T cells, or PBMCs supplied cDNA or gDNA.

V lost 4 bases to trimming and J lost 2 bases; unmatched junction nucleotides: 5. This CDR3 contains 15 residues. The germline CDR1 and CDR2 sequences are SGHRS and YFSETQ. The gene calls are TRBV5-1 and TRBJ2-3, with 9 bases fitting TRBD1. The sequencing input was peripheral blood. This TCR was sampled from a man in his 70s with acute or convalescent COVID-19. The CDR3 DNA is TGCGCCAGCAGCCCGTGGGACAGGGCCACAGATACGCAGTATTTT. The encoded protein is CASSPWDRATDTQYF.